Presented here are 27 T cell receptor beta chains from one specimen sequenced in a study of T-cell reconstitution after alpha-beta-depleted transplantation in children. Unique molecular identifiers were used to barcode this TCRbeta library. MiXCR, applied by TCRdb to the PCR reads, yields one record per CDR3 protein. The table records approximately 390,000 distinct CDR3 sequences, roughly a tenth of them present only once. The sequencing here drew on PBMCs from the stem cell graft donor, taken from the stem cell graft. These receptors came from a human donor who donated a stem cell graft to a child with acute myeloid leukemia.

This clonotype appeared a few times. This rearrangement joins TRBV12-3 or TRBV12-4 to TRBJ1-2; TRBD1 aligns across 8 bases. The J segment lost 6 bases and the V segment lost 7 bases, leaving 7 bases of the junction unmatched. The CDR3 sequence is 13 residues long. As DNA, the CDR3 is TGTGCCAGCACCAGACAGGGGTCTAATGGCTACACCTTC. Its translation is CASTRQGSNGYTF.

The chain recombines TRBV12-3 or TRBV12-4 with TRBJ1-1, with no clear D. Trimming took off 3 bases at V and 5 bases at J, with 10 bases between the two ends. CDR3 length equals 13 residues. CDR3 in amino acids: CASSFGWDTEAFF. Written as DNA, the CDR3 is TGTGCCAGCAGTTTTGGGTGGGATACTGAAGCTTTCTTT.

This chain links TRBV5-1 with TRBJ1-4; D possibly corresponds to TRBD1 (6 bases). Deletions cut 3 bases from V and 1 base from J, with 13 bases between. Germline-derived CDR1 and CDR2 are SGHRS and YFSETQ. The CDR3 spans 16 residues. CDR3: CASSSRPGVTNEKLFF. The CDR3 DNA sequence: TGCGCCAGCAGCTCTAGACCAGGGGTAACTAATGAAAAACTGTTTTTT.

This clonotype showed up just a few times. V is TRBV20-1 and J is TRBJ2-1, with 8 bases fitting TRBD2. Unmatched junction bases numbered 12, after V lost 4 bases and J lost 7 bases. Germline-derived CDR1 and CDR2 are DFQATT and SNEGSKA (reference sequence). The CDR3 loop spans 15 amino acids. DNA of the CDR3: TGCAGTGCTAAGTTTATGGGGACTAGAGGTAATGAGCAGTTCTTC. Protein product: CSAKFMGTRGNEQFF.

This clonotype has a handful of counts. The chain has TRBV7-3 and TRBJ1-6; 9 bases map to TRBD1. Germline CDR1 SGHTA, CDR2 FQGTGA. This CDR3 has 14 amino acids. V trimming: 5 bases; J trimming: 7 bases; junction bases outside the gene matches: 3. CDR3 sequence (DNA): TGTGCCAGCAGCCGAGGGACAGGGAATTCACCCCTCCACTTT. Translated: CASSRGTGNSPLHF.

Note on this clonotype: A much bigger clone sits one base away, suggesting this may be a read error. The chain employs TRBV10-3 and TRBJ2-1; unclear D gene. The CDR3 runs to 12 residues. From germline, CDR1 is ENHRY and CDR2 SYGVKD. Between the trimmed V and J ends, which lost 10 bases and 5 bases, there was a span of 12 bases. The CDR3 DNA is TGTGCCAGCCGGAGACCAGACAATGAGCAGTTCTTC. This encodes CASRRPDNEQFF.

In DNA, the CDR3 is TGCGCCAGCAGCTTGGCCGGACAGAGGGATGAGCAGTTCTTC. Translating it yields CASSLAGQRDEQFF. The V and J genes are TRBV5-1 and TRBJ2-1; D possibly corresponds to TRBD1 (6 bases). The germline CDR1 and CDR2 sequences are SGHRS and YFSETQ. The CDR3 covers 14 residues. The V end lost 0 bases, the J end lost 8 bases, and 12 bases lay between the germline ends.

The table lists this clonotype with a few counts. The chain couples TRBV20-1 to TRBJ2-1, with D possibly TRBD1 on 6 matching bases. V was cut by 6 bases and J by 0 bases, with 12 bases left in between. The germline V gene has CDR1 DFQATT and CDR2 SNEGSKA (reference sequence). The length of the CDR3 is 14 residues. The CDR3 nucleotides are TGCAGTGCCCCGCACAGGGTCTCCTACAATGAGCAGTTCTTC. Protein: CSAPHRVSYNEQFF.

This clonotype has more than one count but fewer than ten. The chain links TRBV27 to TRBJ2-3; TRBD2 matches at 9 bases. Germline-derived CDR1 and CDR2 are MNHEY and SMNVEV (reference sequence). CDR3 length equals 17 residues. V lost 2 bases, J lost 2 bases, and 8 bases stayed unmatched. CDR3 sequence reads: CASSLDPLAGNTDTQYF. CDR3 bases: TGTGCCAGCAGTTTAGACCCGCTAGCGGGAAACACAGATACGCAGTATTTT.

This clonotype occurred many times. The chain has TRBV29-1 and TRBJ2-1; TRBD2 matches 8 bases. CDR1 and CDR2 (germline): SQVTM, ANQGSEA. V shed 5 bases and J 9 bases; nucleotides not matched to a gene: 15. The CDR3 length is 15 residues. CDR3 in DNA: TGCAGCGTTAAATCTGGTAGCGGGATAATTGGTGAGCAGTTCTTC. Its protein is CSVKSGSGIIGEQFF.

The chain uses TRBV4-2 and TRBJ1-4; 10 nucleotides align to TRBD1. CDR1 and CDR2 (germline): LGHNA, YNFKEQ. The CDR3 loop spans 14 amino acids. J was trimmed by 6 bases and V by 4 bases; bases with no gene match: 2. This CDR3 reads CASSPGQGYEKLFF. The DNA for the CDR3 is TGTGCCAGCAGCCCGGGACAGGGGTATGAAAAACTGTTTTTT.

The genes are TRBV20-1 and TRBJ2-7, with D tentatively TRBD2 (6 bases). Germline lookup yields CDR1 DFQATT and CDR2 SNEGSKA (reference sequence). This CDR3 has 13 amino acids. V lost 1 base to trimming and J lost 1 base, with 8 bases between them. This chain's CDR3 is CSARVADSYEQYV. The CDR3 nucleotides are TGCAGTGCTAGAGTAGCGGATTCCTACGAGCAGTACGTC.

The CDR3 sequence is CASSLQDRVNTGELFF. In DNA, the CDR3 is TGCGCCAGCAGCCTCCAGGACAGGGTGAACACCGGGGAGCTGTTTTTT. The rearrangement uses TRBV5-1 and TRBJ2-2, with 8 nucleotides matching TRBD1. The CDR3 has 16 amino acids. V lost 4 bases, J lost 1 base, and 6 bases stayed unmatched. CDR1 SGHRS and CDR2 YFSETQ come from the germline V gene.

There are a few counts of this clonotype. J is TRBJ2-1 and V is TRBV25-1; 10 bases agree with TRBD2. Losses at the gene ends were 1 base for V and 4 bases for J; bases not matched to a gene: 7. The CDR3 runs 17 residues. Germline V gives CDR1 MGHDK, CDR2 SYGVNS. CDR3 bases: TGTGCCAGCAGTGAATTGCCCGGGACTAGCGCGTACAATGAGCAGTTCTTC. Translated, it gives CASSELPGTSAYNEQFF.

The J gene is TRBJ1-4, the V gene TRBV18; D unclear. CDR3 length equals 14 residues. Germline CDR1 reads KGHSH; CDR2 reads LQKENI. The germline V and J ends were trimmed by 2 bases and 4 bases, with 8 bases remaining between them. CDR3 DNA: TGTGCCAGCTCACCAATGGGAGATAATGAAAAACTGTTTTTT. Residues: CASSPMGDNEKLFF.

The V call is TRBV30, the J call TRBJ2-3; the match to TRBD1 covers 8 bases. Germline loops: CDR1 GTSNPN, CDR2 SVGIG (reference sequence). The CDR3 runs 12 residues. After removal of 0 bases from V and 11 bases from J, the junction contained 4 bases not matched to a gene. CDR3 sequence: CAWSVTGTGQYF. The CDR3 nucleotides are TGTGCCTGGAGTGTAACCGGGACAGGGCAGTATTTT. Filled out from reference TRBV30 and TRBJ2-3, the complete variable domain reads SQTIHQWPATLVQPVGSPLSLECTVEGTSNPNLYWYRQAAGRGLQLLFYSVGIGQISSEVPQNLSASRPQDRQFILSSKKLLLSDSGFYLCAWSVTGTGQYFGPGTRLTVL.

CDR3 region: CASSPPRTHPYEQYF. CDR3 in DNA: TGTGCCAGCAGCCCGCCCCGGACACACCCTTACGAGCAGTACTTC. The V gene is TRBV7-3, the J gene TRBJ2-7; maybe TRBD1 (5 bases). The ends were cut back, 5 bases at V and 4 bases at J, with 18 bases in the middle. This CDR3 comprises 15 residues. Germline V gene lookup returns CDR1 SGHTA and CDR2 FQGTGA. Together with reference TRBV7-3 and TRBJ2-7, the CDR3 gives the full variable domain: GAGVSQTPSNKVTEKGKYVELRCDPISGHTALYWYRQSLGQGPEFLIYFQGTGAADDSGLPNDRFFAVRPEGSVSTLKIQRTERGDSAVYLCASSPPRTHPYEQYFGPGTRLTVT.

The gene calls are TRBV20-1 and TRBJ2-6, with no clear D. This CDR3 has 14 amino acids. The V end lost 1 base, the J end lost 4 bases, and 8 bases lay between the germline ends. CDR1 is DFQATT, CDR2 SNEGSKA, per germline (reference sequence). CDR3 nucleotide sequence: TGCAGTGCTAGAGTCGGTTTCGGGGCCAACGTCCTGACTTTC. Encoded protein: CSARVGFGANVLTF.

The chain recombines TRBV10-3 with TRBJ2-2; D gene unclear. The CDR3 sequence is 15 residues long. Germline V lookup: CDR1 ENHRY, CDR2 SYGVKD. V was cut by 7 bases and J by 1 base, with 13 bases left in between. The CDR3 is CAITPNWGNTGELFF. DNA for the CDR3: TGTGCCATCACTCCGAATTGGGGGAACACCGGGGAGCTGTTTTTT.

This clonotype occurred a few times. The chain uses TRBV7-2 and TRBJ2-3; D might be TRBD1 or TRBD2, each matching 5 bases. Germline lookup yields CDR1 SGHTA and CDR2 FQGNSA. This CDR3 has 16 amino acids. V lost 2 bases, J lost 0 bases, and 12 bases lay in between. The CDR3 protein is CASSLIGTGSTDTQYF. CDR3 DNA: TGTGCCAGCAGCTTAATCGGGACGGGAAGCACAGATACGCAGTATTTT.

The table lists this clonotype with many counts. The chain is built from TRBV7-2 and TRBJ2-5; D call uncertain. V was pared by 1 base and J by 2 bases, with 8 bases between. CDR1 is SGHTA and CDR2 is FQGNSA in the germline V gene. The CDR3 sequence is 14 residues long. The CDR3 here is CASSLDPGQETQYF. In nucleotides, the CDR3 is TGTGCCAGCAGCTTAGATCCAGGACAAGAGACCCAGTACTTC. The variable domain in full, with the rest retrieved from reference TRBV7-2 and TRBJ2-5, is GAGVSQSPSNKVTEKGKDVELRCDPISGHTALYWYRQSLGQGLEFLIYFQGNSAPDKSGLPSDRFSAERTGGSVSTLTIQRTQQEDSAVYLCASSLDPGQETQYFGPGTRLLVL.

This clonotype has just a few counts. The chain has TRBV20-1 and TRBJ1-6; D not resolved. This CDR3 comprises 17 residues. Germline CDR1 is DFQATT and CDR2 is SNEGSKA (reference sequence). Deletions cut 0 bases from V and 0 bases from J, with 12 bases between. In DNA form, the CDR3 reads TGCAGTGCTAGAGAGGTCGGCAGAAGCTCCTATAATTCACCCCTCCACTTT. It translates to CSAREVGRSSYNSPLHF.

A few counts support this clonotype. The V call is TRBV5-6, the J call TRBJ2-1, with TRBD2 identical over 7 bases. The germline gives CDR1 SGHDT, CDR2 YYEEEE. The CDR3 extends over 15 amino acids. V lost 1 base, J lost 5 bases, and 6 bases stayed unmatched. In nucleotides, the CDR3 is TGTGCCAGCAGCTTGTGGGGGGAGGGCAACAATGAGCAGTTCTTC. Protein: CASSLWGEGNNEQFF.

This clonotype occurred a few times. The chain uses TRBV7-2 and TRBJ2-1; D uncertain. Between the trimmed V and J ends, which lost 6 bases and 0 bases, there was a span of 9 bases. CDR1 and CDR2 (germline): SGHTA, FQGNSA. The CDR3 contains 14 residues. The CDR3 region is CASRRAGSYNEQFF. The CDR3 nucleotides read TGTGCCAGCAGACGAGCTGGCTCCTACAATGAGCAGTTCTTC.

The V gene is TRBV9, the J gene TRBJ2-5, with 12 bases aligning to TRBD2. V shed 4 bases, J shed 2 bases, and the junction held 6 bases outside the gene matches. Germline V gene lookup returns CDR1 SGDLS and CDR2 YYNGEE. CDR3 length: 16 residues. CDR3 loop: CASSLRTSGVQETQYF. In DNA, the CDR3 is TGTGCCAGCAGCCTTAGGACTAGCGGGGTGCAAGAGACCCAGTACTTC.

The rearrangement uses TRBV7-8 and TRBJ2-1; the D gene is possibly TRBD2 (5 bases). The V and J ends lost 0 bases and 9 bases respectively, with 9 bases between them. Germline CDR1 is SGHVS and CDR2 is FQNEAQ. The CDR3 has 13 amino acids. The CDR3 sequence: CASSLALRVEQFF. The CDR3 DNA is TGTGCCAGCAGCTTAGCGTTGAGGGTTGAGCAGTTCTTC.

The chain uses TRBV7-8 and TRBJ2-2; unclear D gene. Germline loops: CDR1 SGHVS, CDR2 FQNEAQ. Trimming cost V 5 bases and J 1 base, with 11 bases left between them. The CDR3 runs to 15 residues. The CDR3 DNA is TGTGCCAGCAGCCAACAGACGGGGAACACCGGGGAGCTGTTTTTT. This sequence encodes CASSQQTGNTGELFF. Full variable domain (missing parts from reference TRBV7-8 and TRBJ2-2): GAGVSQSPRYKVAKRGQDVALRCDPISGHVSLFWYQQALGQGPEFLTYFQNEAQLDKSGLPSDRFFAERPEGSVSTLKIQRTQQEDSAVYLCASSQQTGNTGELFFGEGSRLTVL.